Listed here are 11 T cell receptor beta chains from one sample, sequenced in a study of cytomegalovirus exposure and HLA in healthy donors. Both 60 Vbeta primers and 13 Jbeta primers went into the PCR. The protocol was immunoSEQ multiplex PCR, while the TCRdb copy is restricted to in-frame clones and leaves out a portion. In the table there are about 230,000 clones, 85% to 90% of which are singletons. The specimen sequenced was PBMCs. Source of these receptors: a woman younger than 30 in good health and CMV-seronegative.

This sequence joins TRBV4-3 and TRBJ2-3, with 11 bases matching TRBD1. Losses at the gene ends were 1 base for V and 4 bases for J; bases not matched to a gene: 1. Per germline, CDR1 LGHNA and CDR2 YSLEER. There are 15 residues in the CDR3. The chain's CDR3 is CASSQVGQGADTQYF. CDR3 coding DNA: TGCGCCAGCAGCCAAGTGGGACAGGGGGCAGATACGCAGTATTTT.

The chain links TRBV11-3 to TRBJ2-7; a weak D match, TRBD2 (7 bases). CDR1 is SGHNT, CDR2 YENEEA, per germline. There are 14 residues in the CDR3. Trimming removed 5 bases from V and 5 bases from J, with 16 bases in between. CDR3 DNA: TGTGCCAGCAGCCGCGTGGGGGGGCCCGACGAGCAGTACTTC. Its protein is CASSRVGGPDEQYF.

The chain is built from TRBV7-6 and TRBJ2-5, with 9 bases fitting TRBD2. The V gene end was trimmed by 4 bases and the J gene end by 4 bases; junction bases not matched to a gene: 10. The CDR3 loop spans 16 amino acids. Germline V gives CDR1 SGHVS, CDR2 FNYEAQ. CDR3 region: CASSYEPAGGGETQYF. The CDR3 DNA reads TGTGCCAGCAGCTACGAGCCGGCGGGAGGGGGAGAGACCCAGTACTTC.

J is TRBJ2-1 and V is TRBV15, with TRBD2 matching 13 bases. V was clipped by 1 base and J by 7 bases; unmatched bases: 4. The V gene's germline CDR1 is LNHNV and CDR2 YYDKDF (reference sequence). This CDR3 is 16 amino acids long. CDR3 residues: CATSRARTSGSNEQFF. In DNA form, the CDR3 reads TGTGCCACCAGCAGAGCTAGGACTAGCGGGAGTAATGAGCAGTTCTTC. Drawing the rest from reference TRBV15 and TRBJ2-1, the complete variable domain is DAMVIQNPRYQVTQFGKPVTLSCSQTLNHNVMYWYQQKSSQAPKLLFHYYDKDFNNEADTPDNFQSRRPNTSFCFLDIRSPGLGDTAMYLCATSRARTSGSNEQFFGPGTRLTVL.

The genes are TRBV5-1 and TRBJ1-1, with D perhaps TRBD1 (6 bases). CDR1 and CDR2 from the germline V gene are SGHRS and YFSETQ. The CDR3 consists of 14 residues. V was clipped by 3 bases and J by 1 base, with 10 bases between them. The CDR3 spells CASSWDNSNTEAFF. DNA for the CDR3: TGCGCCAGCAGCTGGGACAACTCGAACACTGAAGCTTTCTTT.

About this clone itself: Additional DNA sequences in this sample encode the identical CDR3. V gene TRBV6-5 combines with J gene TRBJ2-7; the match to TRBD2 covers 7 bases. The J segment lost 4 bases and the V segment lost 0 bases, leaving 3 bases of the junction unmatched. This CDR3 is built from 14 residues. Per germline, CDR1 MNHEY and CDR2 SVGAGI. CDR3: CASSYSGGPYEQYF. The CDR3 DNA reads TGTGCCAGCAGTTACTCGGGAGGGCCTTACGAGCAGTACTTC.

The chain joins TRBV7-6 to TRBJ2-3, with a tentative D call TRBD2 (5 bases). Trimming left V 11 bases short and J 1 base short, with 19 bases between. Germline lookup yields CDR1 SGHVS and CDR2 FNYEAQ. The CDR3 totals 15 residues. DNA of the CDR3: TGTGCCTCCGCTTGGAGCGGCAGCGGCACAGATACGCAGTATTTT. Its protein is CASAWSGSGTDTQYF.

The CDR3 DNA is TGCACTGGAGGGACTCTTGGGACCCAGTACTTC. Protein product: CTGGTLGTQYF. This chain links TRBV20-1 with TRBJ2-5, with a weak D call TRBD2 (6 bases). This CDR3 has 11 amino acids. Germline V gene lookup returns CDR1 DFQATT and CDR2 SNEGSKA (reference sequence).

This chain connects TRBV7-8 to TRBJ2-7; 10 bases are shared with TRBD1. V shed 4 bases and J 2 bases; nucleotides not matched to a gene: 5. Germline V gene sequence: CDR1 SGHVS, CDR2 FQNEAQ. This CDR3 contains 15 residues. The CDR3 DNA reads TGTGCCAGCAGCTCGCGGACAGGGGGAACCTACGAGCAGTACTTC. Protein: CASSSRTGGTYEQYF.

In this sample, this clone turned up once. The rearrangement links TRBV6-5 to TRBJ1-3, with unresolved D. The germline V and J ends were trimmed by 2 bases and 1 base, with 6 bases remaining between them. This CDR3 region has 14 residues. Germline V CDR1 and CDR2: MNHEY, SVGAGI. The CDR3 nucleotides read TGTGCCAGCAGTTACGCGGATTCTGGAAACACCATATATTTT. It translates to CASSYADSGNTIYF.

The V gene is TRBV2, the J gene TRBJ2-7; 9 nucleotides agree with TRBD1. CDR1 and CDR2 (germline): SNHLY, FYNNEI. V was pared by 10 bases and J by 4 bases, with 14 bases of the junction left unmatched. CDR3 length: 15 amino acids. CDR3 sequence reads: CATLLLGQGIYEQYF. The CDR3 nucleotides are TGTGCCACGCTCCTTTTGGGACAGGGTATTTACGAGCAGTACTTC.